This T cell receptor beta chain originates from a study of response to subunit inactivated influenza vaccine. Germline V gives CDR1 SGHDT, CDR2 YYEEEE. Trimming cost V 1 base and J 0 bases; bases outside gene matches: 6. The CDR3 is 16 amino acids. TCRdb called the RT-PCR reads again in MiXCR, with one record for every CDR3 protein. The sample yields more than 500,000 distinct CDR3 sequences, 11% seen once. These data were also filed under a second study, of T cells expressing NK-cell markers. As that report states: The authors made TCR beta cDNA libraries by 5'RACE template switching. This switching added a universal primer site and UMIs. According to the study, TCR beta repertoires originated from sorted CD3+CD56+NKG2C+, CD3+CD56+NKG2C- and CD3+CD56-NKG2C+ T cells. There were seven HCMV-seropositive donors and one seronegative donor among the eight sequenced. In a group of about six donors, dominant NKG2C+ clonotypes represented roughly 1.0-7.0% of CD8+ T cells. Topping the CD3+CD56-NKG2C+ fraction as well were these clonotypes, in a handful of donors.

Sequences were derived from PBMCs from blood, sampled on the day of vaccination. The TCR comes from a middle-aged man who received an inactivated influenza vaccine. The chain couples TRBV5-6 to TRBJ1-1, with 7 bases matching TRBD1. The CDR3 DNA reads TGTGCCAGCAGCTTGATAGGGGGCAACGTGAACACTGAAGCTTTCTTT. Translation gives CASSLIGGNVNTEAFF. Supplemented by reference TRBV5-6 and TRBJ1-1, the full variable domain reads DAGVTQSPTHLIKTRGQQVTLRCSPKSGHDTVSWYQQALGQGPQFIFQYYEEEERQRGNFPDRFSGHQFPNYSSELNVNALLLGDSALYLCASSLIGGNVNTEAFFGQGTRLTVV.